These 12 T cell receptor beta chains originate from one sample sequenced in a study of cytomegalovirus exposure and HLA in healthy donors. Profiling relied on immunoSEQ multiplex PCR, and the TCRdb table lists in-frame clones only, not all of them. The sample has 150,000 or so clones, 85% to 95% seen once. Sequencing was carried out using PBMCs. These TCRs come from a man aged 18 to 30 in good health and CMV-seropositive.

About this clone itself: Different DNA sequences within this sample yield the same CDR3. V usage is TRBV18 and J usage is TRBJ2-1; 9 bases are shared with TRBD2. CDR3 size: 13 residues. Trimming at V came to 2 bases and at J to 7 bases, leaving 0 bases not matched to a gene. CDR1 and CDR2 (germline): KGHSH, LQKENI. The CDR3 region has the DNA TGTGCCAGCTCACCAACTAGCGGGAATGAGCAGTTCTTC. The encoded protein is CASSPTSGNEQFF.

V usage is TRBV6-1 and J usage is TRBJ1-5, with D unclear. Germline CDR1 is MNHNS and CDR2 is SASEGT. The ends were cut back, 8 bases at V and 3 bases at J, with 17 bases in the middle. The CDR3 extends over 15 amino acids. CDR3: CASQEGILDNQPQHF. CDR3 DNA sequence: TGTGCCAGCCAGGAGGGAATACTGGACAATCAGCCCCAGCATTTT.

Comments on this clone: In the same sample, other DNA sequences code for this CDR3. The chain recombines TRBV11-2 with TRBJ2-7, with D maybe TRBD1 (5 bases). The CDR3 sequence is 14 residues long. CDR1 SGHAT and CDR2 FQNNGV come from the germline V gene. V was trimmed by 1 base and J by 3 bases, leaving 10 bases between them. The CDR3 is CASSLGQGNYEQYF. The DNA of the CDR3 is TGTGCCAGCAGCTTAGGGCAGGGTAACTACGAGCAGTACTTC. Supplemented by reference TRBV11-2 and TRBJ2-7, the full variable domain reads EAGVAQSPRYKIIEKRQSVAFWCNPISGHATLYWYQQILGQGPKLLIQFQNNGVVDDSQLPKDRFSAERLKGVDSTLKIQPAKLEDSAVYLCASSLGQGNYEQYFGPGTRLTVT.

This clone was found once. The chain combines TRBV6-6 with TRBJ2-1; TRBD2 agrees at 8 bases. Germline CDR1 MNHNY, CDR2 SVGAGI (reference sequence). The CDR3 runs 16 residues. The V segment lost 0 bases and the J segment 7 bases; nucleotides outside the gene matches: 8. The CDR3 loop is CASSYSSGKGGNEQFF. CDR3 nucleotides: TGTGCCAGCAGTTACTCTAGCGGGAAGGGGGGGAATGAGCAGTTCTTC.

This sequence joins TRBV19 and TRBJ1-5; D is perhaps TRBD1 (5 bases). Deletions cut 2 bases from V and 9 bases from J, with 14 bases between. The CDR3 covers 14 residues. CDR1 and CDR2 (germline): LNHDA, SQIVND (reference sequence). This CDR3 reads CASSIQALGGPQHF. The CDR3 bases are TGTGCCAGTAGTATACAGGCCCTCGGGGGGCCCCAGCATTTT.

This clone appeared a single time. The chain couples TRBV9 to TRBJ2-3; D not resolved. The CDR3 runs 14 residues. The ends were cut back, 4 bases at V and 4 bases at J, with 13 bases in the middle. Germline lookup yields CDR1 SGDLS and CDR2 YYNGEE. The CDR3 nucleotides read TGTGCCAGCAGCCTTAGCAGAGGTTCAGATACGCAGTATTTT. Its protein product is CASSLSRGSDTQYF.

Only one count was recorded for this clone. This rearrangement joins TRBV15 to TRBJ2-1; D ambiguous. Trimming removed 1 base from V and 4 bases from J, with 5 bases in between. This CDR3 region has 13 residues. Germline assignment: CDR1 LNHNV and CDR2 YYDKDF (reference sequence). The DNA for the CDR3 is TGTGCCACCAGCAGAGGCAGGTACAATGAGCAGTTCTTC. This sequence encodes CATSRGRYNEQFF.

The chain has TRBV5-1 and TRBJ2-1; 10 nucleotides match TRBD2. This CDR3 spans 15 amino acids. Germline CDR1 reads SGHRS; CDR2 reads YFSETQ. V shed 6 bases and J 4 bases; nucleotides not matched to a gene: 7. The DNA for the CDR3 is TGCGCCAGCAAACTCACTAGCGGGACTTACAATGAGCAGTTCTTC. It translates to CASKLTSGTYNEQFF.

This chain uses TRBV4-1 with TRBJ2-7; a possible D gene is TRBD2 (5 bases). From germline, CDR1 is MGHRA and CDR2 YSYEKL. The CDR3 sequence is 15 residues long. V was clipped by 1 base and J by 4 bases, with 14 bases between them. The CDR3 here is CASSQGGLGSYEQYF. Written as DNA, the CDR3 is TGCGCCAGCAGCCAAGGAGGACTGGGTTCTTACGAGCAGTACTTC.

The V call is TRBV9, the J call TRBJ2-7; 8 nucleotides match TRBD2. V was clipped by 0 bases and J by 3 bases; unmatched bases: 5. The CDR3 totals 15 residues. CDR1 is SGDLS and CDR2 is YYNGEE in the germline V gene. The CDR3 sequence: CASSVGLAGSYEQYF. The CDR3 DNA sequence: TGTGCCAGCAGCGTAGGGCTAGCGGGTAGCTACGAGCAGTACTTC.

V gene TRBV27 combines with J gene TRBJ2-4; 8 bases line up with TRBD2. CDR1 MNHEY and CDR2 SMNVEV come from the germline V gene (reference sequence). The CDR3 extends over 15 amino acids. The V segment lost 8 bases and the J segment 7 bases; nucleotides outside the gene matches: 13. In DNA form, the CDR3 reads TGTGCCAGCGGGGACCAGTACGGGAGGGCCAACATTCAGTACTTC. It yields the protein CASGDQYGRANIQYF.

The chain recombines TRBV27 with TRBJ2-5; weak D call: TRBD2 (5 bases). V shed 3 bases and J shed 4 bases, with 9 bases lying between them. The CDR3 is 13 residues long. Germline CDR1 MNHEY, CDR2 SMNVEV (reference sequence). The CDR3 nucleotides read TGTGCCAGCAGTTTCGGGATGGGAGAGACCCAGTACTTC. This gives the protein CASSFGMGETQYF.